These 27 T cell receptor beta chains were all obtained from the same sample, sequenced in a study of shared clonotypes between healthy human individuals (dated by TCRdb to the early 2020s). Receptor libraries were prepared by the immunoSEQ multiplex PCR assay. What TCRdb holds here is the immuneACCESS table cut down to in-frame rearrangements. Part of the clones is not present; checked against another copy, under half of the missing clones reflect an unresolved V gene, and the others are unexplained. The sample records a few million clones, approximately 92% of which are singletons. About 0.13% of the sample belongs to the ten largest clones. Source material: naive CD4+ T cells sorted from blood. The cell subset or site label, read with the paper, signifies: CD45RA+ positively selected. The origin of the receptors is a man aged 18 to 35 in good health.

With regard to this clone: The same CDR3 arises from other DNA sequences in this sample as well. CDR3 sequence (DNA): TGTGCCAGTAGTATAGGAGGGGTAGCCAAAAACATTCAGTACTTC. Protein sequence: CASSIGGVAKNIQYF. V and J are TRBV19 and TRBJ2-4; perhaps D is TRBD1 or TRBD2 (5 bases each). CDR1 LNHDA and CDR2 SQIVND come from the germline V gene (reference sequence). The CDR3 spans 15 residues. V was trimmed by 1 base and J by 0 bases, leaving 7 bases between them.

A remark on this clone: The sample contains more than one DNA sequence encoding this CDR3. The chain has TRBV6-5 and TRBJ2-6; no definite D call. The germline V gene encodes CDR1 MNHEY and CDR2 SVGAGI. Between the trimmed V and J ends, which lost 7 bases and 0 bases, there was a span of 4 bases. The CDR3 consists of 13 residues. CDR3 protein: CASTRSGANVLTF. The CDR3 DNA sequence: TGTGCCAGCACTCGCTCTGGGGCCAACGTCCTGACTTTC.

The genes are TRBV5-1 and TRBJ2-5; TRBD1 is a possible D gene (5 bases). Trimming shortened V by 3 bases and J by 5 bases, and 14 bases separated the two germline ends. This CDR3 comprises 14 residues. Germline values: CDR1 SGHRS, CDR2 YFSETQ. The CDR3 sequence: CASSSNRLGETQYF. CDR3 bases: TGCGCCAGCAGCTCTAACAGGCTCGGGGAGACCCAGTACTTC. The full variable domain, with the rest looked up from reference TRBV5-1 and TRBJ2-5, is KAGVTQTPRYLIKTRGQQVTLSCSPISGHRSVSWYQQTPGQGLQFLFEYFSETQRNKGNFPGRFSGRQFSNSRSEMNVSTLELGDSALYLCASSSNRLGETQYFGPGTRLLVL.

The rearrangement uses TRBV5-1 and TRBJ2-7, with TRBD2 matching 12 bases. The germline V gene encodes CDR1 SGHRS and CDR2 YFSETQ. Germline trimming cut 1 base from V and 0 bases from J; bases unmatched to any gene: 5. CDR3 size: 17 residues. Here the CDR3 reads CASSLLASGGASYEQYF. CDR3 DNA: TGCGCCAGCAGCTTGTTGGCTAGCGGGGGGGCCTCCTACGAGCAGTACTTC.

The J gene is TRBJ2-7, the V gene TRBV2; 7 bases are shared with TRBD1. This CDR3 is built from 15 residues. V dropped 0 bases and J dropped 3; count of bases not matched to a gene: 5. Germline CDR1 SNHLY, CDR2 FYNNEI. The CDR3 DNA sequence: TGTGCCAGCAGTGAAGCTGGGACAGTATTCTACGAGCAGTACTTC. Translated: CASSEAGTVFYEQYF.

V and J are TRBV6-5 and TRBJ1-3; D unresolved. CDR1 MNHEY and CDR2 SVGAGI come from the germline V gene. The CDR3 runs to 14 residues. V was trimmed by 7 bases and J by 0 bases, leaving 10 bases between them. The CDR3 DNA sequence: TGTGCCAGCAATCGGGGAGGCTCTGGAAACACCATATATTTT. Translating it yields CASNRGGSGNTIYF.

As regards this clone: Additional DNA sequences in this sample encode the identical CDR3. The chain is built from TRBV7-9 and TRBJ2-7; the D is unclear. Trimming took off 5 bases at V and 5 bases at J, with 7 bases between the two ends. The germline CDR1 and CDR2 sequences are SEHNR and FQNEAQ (reference sequence). This CDR3 has 11 residues. CDR3 sequence (DNA): TGTGCCAGCAGCCCCTTGAACGAGCAGTACTTC. Amino acid sequence: CASSPLNEQYF.

V is TRBV7-8 and J is TRBJ2-1, with 9 bases fitting TRBD2. After removal of 5 bases from V and 9 bases from J, the junction contained 17 bases not matched to a gene. Germline loops: CDR1 SGHVS, CDR2 FQNEAQ. This CDR3 has 17 residues. As DNA, the CDR3 is TGTGCCAGCAGCGGCCTGGTGGGTAGCGGGAGTTCCAGTGAGCAGTTCTTC. This sequence encodes CASSGLVGSGSSSEQFF.

A few counts support this clone. This rearrangement joins TRBV30 to TRBJ2-1; D uncertain. Germline V gives CDR1 GTSNPN, CDR2 SVGIG (reference sequence). Trimming removed 5 bases at V and 0 bases at J, with 11 bases between. The CDR3 is 14 residues long. CDR3 in DNA: TGTGCCTGGTCTCGTTGGGGCTCCTACAATGAGCAGTTCTTC. This sequence encodes CAWSRWGSYNEQFF.

In the case of this clone: One end of the junction varies from germline; a read error may be responsible. This sequence joins TRBV7-7 and TRBJ2-5; D is ambiguous. This CDR3 contains 14 residues. CDR1 and CDR2 from the germline V gene are SSHAT and FNYEAQ (reference sequence). The chain's CDR3 is CASSLSGFQETQYF. CDR3 nucleotides: TGTGCTAGCAGCTTAAGTGGGTTCCAAGAGACCCAGTACTTC.

V gene TRBV30 combines with J gene TRBJ1-1; D is ambiguous. This CDR3 is 11 amino acids long. Trimming cost V 1 base and J 10 bases, with 10 bases left between them. Germline V gene data show CDR1 as GTSNPN and CDR2 as SVGIG (reference sequence). DNA of the CDR3: TGTGCCTGGAGTGATCAAAGAGTAGCTTTCTTT. Translation gives CAWSDQRVAFF.

The V call is TRBV6-1, the J call TRBJ1-2; the D is unclear. The CDR3 is 11 amino acids. V lost 4 bases to trimming and J lost 8 bases, with 8 bases between them. Germline V CDR1 and CDR2: MNHNS, SASEGT. The CDR3 DNA follows: TGTGCCAGCAGTGTAGTCGCAGGCTACACCTTC. Amino acid sequence: CASSVVAGYTF.

This chain links TRBV5-1 with TRBJ1-3, with D maybe TRBD1 (6 bases). Trimming removed 4 bases at V and 0 bases at J, with 11 bases between. Germline-derived CDR1 and CDR2 are SGHRS and YFSETQ. This CDR3 spans 15 amino acids. CDR3 DNA: TGCGCCAGCAGCGTGGGACAATCCTCTGGAAACACCATATATTTT. Protein: CASSVGQSSGNTIYF.

This chain uses TRBV30 with TRBJ1-3; no definite D call. CDR1 is GTSNPN, CDR2 SVGIG, per germline (reference sequence). The CDR3 contains 13 residues. V was cut by 0 bases and J by 8 bases, with 11 bases left in between. CDR3 nucleotides: TGTGCCTGGAGTGTGCACGCGCCGGACACCATATATTTT. Translation gives CAWSVHAPDTIYF. The variable domain in full, with the rest retrieved from reference TRBV30 and TRBJ1-3, is SQTIHQWPATLVQPVGSPLSLECTVEGTSNPNLYWYRQAAGRGLQLLFYSVGIGQISSEVPQNLSASRPQDRQFILSSKKLLLSDSGFYLCAWSVHAPDTIYFGEGSWLTVV.

The V and J genes are TRBV10-1 and TRBJ2-7; tentatively, D is TRBD1 (5 bases). CDR1 and CDR2 from the germline V gene are WNHNN and SYGVQD (reference sequence). The V end lost 3 bases, the J end lost 3 bases, and 9 bases lay between the germline ends. The CDR3 sequence is 13 residues long. The CDR3 is CASSDGHYYEQYF. In nucleotides, the CDR3 is TGCGCCAGCAGTGATGGACACTACTACGAGCAGTACTTC.

The chain combines TRBV6-5 with TRBJ2-7, with D possibly being TRBD1 or TRBD2 (6 bases each). The CDR3 covers 16 residues. Germline V gene sequence: CDR1 MNHEY, CDR2 SVGAGI. Trimming cost V 4 bases and J 4 bases, with 20 bases left between them. The CDR3 nucleotides are TGTGCCAGCAGTTCATATTTGCGGGACATCTTTTACGAGCAGTACTTC. Protein sequence: CASSSYLRDIFYEQYF.

The rearrangement joins TRBV6-5 to TRBJ1-2; weak D call: TRBD1 (6 bases). There are 16 residues in the CDR3. Trimming left V 2 bases short and J 0 bases short, with 13 bases between. CDR1 is MNHEY, CDR2 SVGAGI, per germline. This CDR3 reads CASSYSFRGANYGYTF. CDR3 in DNA: TGTGCCAGCAGTTACAGTTTCAGGGGAGCTAACTATGGCTACACCTTC.

The J gene is TRBJ1-2, the V gene TRBV28, with D tentatively TRBD1 (5 bases). The CDR3 runs 11 residues. CDR1 is MDHEN and CDR2 is SYDVKM in the germline V gene. Trimming removed 8 bases at V and 13 bases at J, with 17 bases between. The DNA for the CDR3 is TGTGCCAGCCTCGGGGACCTGGGGGTCACCTTC. The encoded protein is CASLGDLGVTF.

This clone was seen a few times. This chain joins TRBV25-1 and TRBJ2-1; unclear D gene. The CDR3 sequence is 12 residues long. The V gene's germline CDR1 is MGHDK and CDR2 SYGVNS. The V gene lost 1 base and the J gene lost 10 bases, with 8 bases spanning the gap. The CDR3 bases are TGTGCCAGCAGTGAATCGAGGCGGGAGCAGTTCTTC. Protein sequence: CASSESRREQFF.

This clone was recorded a few times. The junction and the germline gene differ at one end; a read error may be behind it. V and J are TRBV30 and TRBJ1-1; a possible D gene is TRBD1 (5 bases). This CDR3 is built from 8 residues. Germline CDR1 GTSNPN, CDR2 SVGIG (reference sequence). CDR3 DNA sequence: TGTGCCTGGGACCAGGGTTTATTT. Translated: CAWDQGLF.

Turning to this clone: The sample has other DNA sequences that encode this CDR3 too. This CDR3 reads CASSPPGRSYNEQFF. The CDR3 DNA is TGTGCCAGCTCACCCCCGGGACGCTCCTACAATGAGCAGTTCTTC. The gene calls are TRBV18 and TRBJ2-1, with D possibly called TRBD1 or TRBD2 (5 bases each). With 3 bases removed from V and 0 bases from J, the gap between germline ends came to 9 bases. Germline V gives CDR1 KGHSH, CDR2 LQKENI. CDR3 length equals 15 residues.

This chain joins TRBV13 and TRBJ1-3; 8 bases are shared with TRBD1. In germline, CDR1 is PRHDT, CDR2 FYEKMQ (reference sequence). After removal of 5 bases from V and 4 bases from J, the junction contained 7 bases not matched to a gene. The CDR3 is 15 residues long. The CDR3 DNA follows: TGTGCCAGCAGCCGCAGGGGGCGGCCAGGAAACACCATATATTTT. Its translation is CASSRRGRPGNTIYF.

A note on this clone: Other nucleotide sequences from this sample produce the same CDR3. The V gene is TRBV7-2, the J gene TRBJ1-1, with TRBD1 identical over 8 bases. Trimming at V came to 0 bases and at J to 2 bases, leaving 2 bases not matched to a gene. Germline V lookup: CDR1 SGHTA, CDR2 FQGNSA. The CDR3 covers 15 residues. CDR3 sequence reads: CASSLAGQVNTEAFF. In nucleotides, the CDR3 is TGTGCCAGCAGCTTAGCGGGACAGGTCAACACTGAAGCTTTCTTT.

This rearrangement joins TRBV6-4 to TRBJ2-2; the match to TRBD2 covers 14 bases. V shed 6 bases, J shed 6 bases, and the junction held 0 bases outside the gene matches. Germline assignment: CDR1 MRHNA and CDR2 SNTAGT. The CDR3 has 14 residues. The CDR3 loop is CASRGLAGAGELFF. The CDR3 DNA is TGTGCCAGCAGGGGACTAGCGGGAGCCGGGGAGCTGTTTTTT.

The chain has TRBV5-1 and TRBJ2-7; D gene unclear. CDR1 SGHRS and CDR2 YFSETQ come from the germline V gene. The CDR3 contains 13 residues. V was shortened by 0 bases and J by 2 bases, with 6 bases between the two germline ends. The CDR3 coding sequence is TGCGCCAGCAGCTTGGACGAGACCTACGAGCAGTACTTC. Encoded protein: CASSLDETYEQYF.

This clone was observed a few times. J is TRBJ1-1 and V is TRBV6-5; no definite D call. This CDR3 is 12 amino acids long. Looked up from germline, CDR1 is MNHEY and CDR2 is SVGAGI. Trimming shortened V by 8 bases and J by 1 base, and 8 bases separated the two germline ends. CDR3 region: CASFSTNTEAFF. The CDR3 region has the DNA TGTGCCAGCTTCTCGACGAACACTGAAGCTTTCTTT.

This clone was detected only once. CDR3 sequence reads: CASSVTQRFHEQYF. The DNA of the CDR3 is TGTGCCAGTAGTGTCACGCAACGCTTCCACGAGCAGTACTTC. The rearrangement links TRBV19 to TRBJ2-7; no firm D call. CDR3 length equals 14 residues. Germline V gives CDR1 LNHDA, CDR2 SQIVND (reference sequence). The V end lost 5 bases, the J end lost 5 bases, and 16 bases lay between the germline ends.